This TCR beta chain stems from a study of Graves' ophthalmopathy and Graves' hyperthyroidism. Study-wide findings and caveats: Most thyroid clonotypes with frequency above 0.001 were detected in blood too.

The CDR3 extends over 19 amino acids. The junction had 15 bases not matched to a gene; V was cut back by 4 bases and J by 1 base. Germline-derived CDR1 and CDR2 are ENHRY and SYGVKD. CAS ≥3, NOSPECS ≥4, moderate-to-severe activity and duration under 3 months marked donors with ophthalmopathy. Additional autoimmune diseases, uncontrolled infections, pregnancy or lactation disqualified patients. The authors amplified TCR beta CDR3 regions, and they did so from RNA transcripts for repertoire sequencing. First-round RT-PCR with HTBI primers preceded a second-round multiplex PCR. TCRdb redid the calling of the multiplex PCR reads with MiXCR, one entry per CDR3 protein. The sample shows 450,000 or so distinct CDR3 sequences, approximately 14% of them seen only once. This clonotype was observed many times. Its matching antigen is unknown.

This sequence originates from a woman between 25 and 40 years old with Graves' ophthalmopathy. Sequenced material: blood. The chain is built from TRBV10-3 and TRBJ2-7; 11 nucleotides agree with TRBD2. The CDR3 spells CAISGPTGLAEVRSYEQYF. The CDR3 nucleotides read TGTGCCATCAGTGGGCCAACGGGACTAGCGGAAGTAAGATCCTACGAGCAGTACTTC.